One sample yielded the 30 T cell receptor beta chains listed below, sequenced in a study of cytomegalovirus exposure and HLA in healthy donors. The PCR ran on 60 Vbeta and 13 Jbeta primers. Some clones are missing from TCRdb's copy, which holds only in-frame ones; the method was immunoSEQ multiplex PCR. The repertoire includes around 72,000 clones, just over 75% of them detected once, and 5.5% to 7% sits in the top ten. The sample comprised PBMCs. The source of these receptors is a man aged 45-65 years in good health and CMV-seronegative.

The chain has TRBV7-2 and TRBJ2-3; the match to TRBD2 covers 10 bases. Germline CDR1 and CDR2: SGHTA and FQGNSA. V was clipped by 4 bases and J by 0 bases; unmatched bases: 7. CDR3 size: 17 residues. Here the CDR3 DNA reads TGTGCCAGCAGCTACTTAGCGGGAGGATCTAGCACAGATACGCAGTATTTT. This encodes CASSYLAGGSSTDTQYF.

The V and J genes are TRBV7-8 and TRBJ1-4; D unresolved. This CDR3 has 11 residues. Looked up from germline, CDR1 is SGHVS and CDR2 is FQNEAQ. Deletions cut 4 bases from V and 12 bases from J, with 9 bases between. DNA of the CDR3: TGTGCCAGCAGCTCACGGGGAGAACTGTTTTTT. The encoded protein is CASSSRGELFF.

V usage is TRBV28 and J usage is TRBJ2-7, with 7 bases lining up with TRBD1. The germline V gene encodes CDR1 MDHEN and CDR2 SYDVKM. The CDR3 contains 12 residues. V dropped 10 bases and J dropped 7; count of bases not matched to a gene: 10. DNA for the CDR3: TGTGCCACCAAAACAGGGGCCGGGGAGCAGTACTTC. Amino acid sequence: CATKTGAGEQYF.

This clone appeared a single time. The V gene is TRBV18, the J gene TRBJ2-5, with D uncertain. Per the germline V gene, CDR1 is KGHSH and CDR2 is LQKENI. The CDR3 sequence is 11 residues long. Trimming removed 2 bases at V and 5 bases at J, with 3 bases between. CDR3 nucleotide sequence: TGTGCCAGCTCACCAGCGGAGACCCAGTACTTC. It specifies CASSPAETQYF.

The chain links TRBV6-5 to TRBJ1-5; D gene ambiguous. Trimming took off 8 bases at V and 6 bases at J, with 8 bases between the two ends. The CDR3 is 11 residues long. CDR1 and CDR2 from the germline V gene are MNHEY and SVGAGI. The CDR3 nucleotides are TGTGCCAGCGGAGTTACTCAGCCCCAGCATTTT. It is translated as CASGVTQPQHF.

CDR3 nucleotide sequence: TGTGCCAGCAGAACTAGCGGCGTTTGGTACTTC. Its protein product is CASRTSGVWYF. This chain connects TRBV2 to TRBJ2-5; 8 positions match TRBD2. The CDR3 has 11 amino acids. Germline-derived CDR1 and CDR2 are SNHLY and FYNNEI. Trimming at V came to 6 bases and at J to 13 bases, leaving 7 bases not matched to a gene. The entire variable domain, with the rest obtained from reference TRBV2 and TRBJ2-5, is as follows: EPEVTQTPSHQVTQMGQEVILRCVPISNHLYFYWYRQILGQKVEFLVSFYNNEISEKSEIFDDQFSVERPDGSNFTLKIRSTKLEDSAMYFCASRTSGVWYFGPGTRLLVL.

V is TRBV5-1 and J is TRBJ1-1; a possible D gene is TRBD1 (5 bases). This CDR3 has 16 residues. Trimming took 4 bases from V and 0 from J, leaving 16 bases between them. Germline V gene sequence: CDR1 SGHRS, CDR2 YFSETQ. CDR3 residues: CASSPKDSSLNTEAFF. Here the CDR3 DNA reads TGCGCCAGCAGCCCTAAAGACAGCTCCCTGAACACTGAAGCTTTCTTT.

The rearrangement links TRBV6-5 to TRBJ2-4, with TRBD1 as a possible D gene (6 bases). This CDR3 has 15 residues. Trimming took off 5 bases at V and 7 bases at J, with 18 bases between the two ends. The germline CDR1 and CDR2 sequences are MNHEY and SVGAGI. The CDR3 protein is CASSPPSITGNIQYF. The CDR3 region has the DNA TGTGCCAGCAGTCCCCCCTCCATAACAGGGAACATTCAGTACTTC.

This sequence joins TRBV6-5 and TRBJ2-7, with 13 bases matching TRBD2. V trimming: 1 base; J trimming: 9 bases; junction bases outside the gene matches: 9. Germline lookup yields CDR1 MNHEY and CDR2 SVGAGI. The CDR3 covers 16 residues. CDR3 in DNA: TGTGCCAGCAGTTACTTTACTAGCGGGAGGGCCCATCGGCAGTACTTC. Amino acids: CASSYFTSGRAHRQYF.

This chain links TRBV15 with TRBJ1-2, with D tentatively TRBD1 (6 bases). V shed 0 bases and J shed 6 bases, with 14 bases lying between them. The CDR3 length is 15 residues. The V gene's germline CDR1 is LNHNV and CDR2 YYDKDF (reference sequence). The CDR3 loop is CATSRDLVEGDGYTF. The CDR3 region has the DNA TGTGCCACCAGCAGAGATCTAGTCGAGGGGGATGGCTACACCTTC. The whole variable domain, filled in from reference TRBV15 and TRBJ1-2, reads DAMVIQNPRYQVTQFGKPVTLSCSQTLNHNVMYWYQQKSSQAPKLLFHYYDKDFNNEADTPDNFQSRRPNTSFCFLDIRSPGLGDTAMYLCATSRDLVEGDGYTFGSGTRLTVV.

The V call is TRBV30, the J call TRBJ2-1; 7 bases fit TRBD1. J was trimmed by 7 bases and V by 0 bases; bases with no gene match: 0. The CDR3 loop spans 12 amino acids. Germline CDR1 GTSNPN, CDR2 SVGIG (reference sequence). In nucleotides, the CDR3 is TGTGCCTGGAGTGTGGACAGGAATGAGCAGTTCTTC. Translation: CAWSVDRNEQFF.

The chain couples TRBV7-9 to TRBJ2-5, with TRBD2 identical over 14 bases. V gave up 4 bases and J gave up 5 bases; unmatched junction bases: 15. CDR3 length: 19 residues. Germline loops: CDR1 SEHNR, CDR2 FQNEAQ (reference sequence). CDR3 loop: CASSSFLGLAGAGGETQYF. The CDR3 DNA reads as TGTGCCAGCAGCTCCTTCCTGGGACTAGCGGGGGCCGGGGGGGAGACCCAGTACTTC. The complete variable domain, with remaining parts taken from reference TRBV7-9 and TRBJ2-5, reads DTGVSQNPRHKITKRGQNVTFRCDPISEHNRLYWYRQTLGQGPEFLTYFQNEAQLEKSRLLSDRFSAERPKGSFSTLEIQRTEQGDSAMYLCASSSFLGLAGAGGETQYFGPGTRLLVL.

V is TRBV11-2 and J is TRBJ1-2; a possible D gene is TRBD1 (6 bases). V was clipped by 1 base and J by 7 bases, with 16 bases between them. Germline loops: CDR1 SGHAT, CDR2 FQNNGV. The CDR3 is made up of 15 amino acids. The CDR3 loop is CASSLGGGGGGGYTF. The DNA for the CDR3 is TGTGCCAGCAGCTTAGGTGGGGGCGGAGGAGGTGGCTACACCTTC.

The J gene is TRBJ2-5, the V gene TRBV4-1, with 7 bases that match TRBD1. The assigned J gene may be wrong: the sequence end matches TRBJ2-7 better. CDR3 length: 14 amino acids. Germline V gives CDR1 MGHRA, CDR2 YSYEKL. The CDR3 bases are TGCGCCAGCAGCCCCCGGGACAGACCCTACGAGCAGTACTTC. Its translation is CASSPRDRPYEQYF.

This clone turned up a few times. This chain joins TRBV9 and TRBJ2-1, with D perhaps matching TRBD1 (5 bases). This CDR3 has 15 residues. The germline V gene encodes CDR1 SGDLS and CDR2 YYNGEE. The germline V and J ends were trimmed by 3 bases and 7 bases, with 17 bases remaining between them. The CDR3 bases are TGTGCCAGCAGCGCCCAAGGCCAGGGTTGGAATGAGCAGTTCTTC. This translates into CASSAQGQGWNEQFF.

The J gene is TRBJ2-5, the V gene TRBV5-4, with TRBD1 matching over 9 bases. The junction had 6 bases not matched to a gene; V was cut back by 4 bases and J by 5 bases. Germline assignment: CDR1 SGHNT and CDR2 YYREEE (reference sequence). This CDR3 has 14 amino acids. CDR3 coding DNA: TGTGCCAGCAGCCGGCGGACAGGGGATGAGACCCAGTACTTC. Translated, it gives CASSRRTGDETQYF.

V and J are TRBV5-1 and TRBJ1-6, with D perhaps matching TRBD1 (6 bases). The CDR3 sequence is 16 residues long. CDR1 is SGHRS, CDR2 YFSETQ, per germline. V was cut by 2 bases and J by 0 bases, with 9 bases left in between. CDR3 nucleotides: TGCGCCAGCAGCTTTCAGGGGAGCTCCTATAATTCACCCCTCCACTTT. Translation gives CASSFQGSSYNSPLHF.

The V and J genes are TRBV10-3 and TRBJ2-3; 15 bases fit TRBD2. Trimming took 6 bases from V and 4 from J; bases not matched to a gene: 5. The CDR3 runs to 16 residues. Germline values: CDR1 ENHRY, CDR2 SYGVKD. CDR3 sequence reads: CAISRTSGGAADTQYF. DNA of the CDR3: TGTGCCATCAGCAGGACTAGCGGGGGGGCAGCAGATACGCAGTATTTT.

The chain couples TRBV6-1 to TRBJ1-1, with D uncertain. CDR1 is MNHNS, CDR2 SASEGT, per germline. Trimming cost V 4 bases and J 6 bases, with 9 bases left between them. The CDR3 is 12 residues long. CDR3: CASSGRIAEAFF. The CDR3 DNA reads TGTGCCAGCAGTGGCCGTATAGCTGAAGCTTTCTTT.

This clone was detected only a few times. This chain connects TRBV6-5 to TRBJ2-7, with 11 bases lining up with TRBD1. V lost 0 bases and J lost 2; bases outside the gene matches: 0. The germline V gene encodes CDR1 MNHEY and CDR2 SVGAGI. CDR3 size: 15 residues. Written as DNA, the CDR3 is TGTGCCAGCAGTTACTCGGGACAGGGGGCCTACGAGCAGTACTTC. Amino acid sequence: CASSYSGQGAYEQYF.

A single count supports this clone. This chain uses TRBV12-5 with TRBJ2-2; TRBD2 aligns across 9 bases. Germline trimming cut 6 bases from V and 7 bases from J; bases unmatched to any gene: 3. The germline gives CDR1 LGHNT, CDR2 FRNRAP. The CDR3 contains 13 residues. The CDR3 coding sequence is TGTGCTAGTGGAGCGGGGGGACGCGGGGAGCTGTTTTTT. Its protein is CASGAGGRGELFF.

The J gene is TRBJ2-2, the V gene TRBV4-2, with D unresolved. CDR3 length: 17 residues. Germline assignment: CDR1 LGHNA and CDR2 YNFKEQ. Trimming cost V 5 bases and J 4 bases, with 20 bases left between them. CDR3 loop: CASSEYNGIGSTGELFF. The CDR3 nucleotides are TGTGCCAGCAGCGAATATAATGGTATCGGGTCCACCGGGGAGCTGTTTTTT.

The CDR3: CAISESTSSGQFF. CDR3 nucleotide sequence: TGTGCCATCAGTGAGTCTACGAGTAGCGGGCAGTTCTTC. V gene TRBV10-3 combines with J gene TRBJ2-1; TRBD2 is a possible D gene (6 bases). This CDR3 spans 13 amino acids. The V gene's germline CDR1 is ENHRY and CDR2 SYGVKD. V shed 0 bases and J shed 12 bases, with 12 bases lying between them.

The rearrangement links TRBV5-1 to TRBJ1-1; D is undetermined. Germline CDR1 SGHRS, CDR2 YFSETQ. The CDR3 loop spans 13 amino acids. Trimming took 4 bases from V and 6 from J, leaving 13 bases between them. The CDR3 DNA sequence: TGCGCCAGCAGCGGTCGGGCGGGTCCTGAAGCTTTCTTT. It translates to CASSGRAGPEAFF. Filled out from reference TRBV5-1 and TRBJ1-1, the complete variable domain reads KAGVTQTPRYLIKTRGQQVTLSCSPISGHRSVSWYQQTPGQGLQFLFEYFSETQRNKGNFPGRFSGRQFSNSRSEMNVSTLELGDSALYLCASSGRAGPEAFFGQGTRLTVV.

The chain joins TRBV10-3 to TRBJ2-3; no clear D gene. Deletions cut 2 bases from V and 3 bases from J, with 12 bases between. The CDR3 runs to 15 residues. Germline V gene lookup returns CDR1 ENHRY and CDR2 SYGVKD. CDR3 loop: CAISEPSGLTDTQYF. The CDR3 nucleotides read TGTGCCATCAGTGAGCCGTCAGGTCTAACAGATACGCAGTATTTT.

The chain uses TRBV30 and TRBJ1-4; D gene ambiguous. Germline lookup yields CDR1 GTSNPN and CDR2 SVGIG (reference sequence). This CDR3 is 15 amino acids long. V was pared by 1 base and J by 1 base, with 10 bases between. The CDR3 loop reads CAWSEDSGTNEKLFF. CDR3 nucleotides: TGTGCCTGGAGTGAGGACTCAGGAACTAATGAAAAACTGTTTTTT.

The rearrangement links TRBV30 to TRBJ1-2, with a possible D match to TRBD1 (6 bases). V was cut by 5 bases and J by 10 bases, with 20 bases left in between. CDR1 and CDR2 from the germline V gene are GTSNPN and SVGIG (reference sequence). The CDR3 length is 13 residues. CDR3 residues: CAWDEGTRGDYTF. The CDR3 DNA sequence: TGTGCCTGGGATGAAGGGACACGGGGAGACTACACCTTC.

In this sample, this clone turned up a few times. The V call is TRBV7-2, the J call TRBJ2-2; TRBD2 agrees at 15 bases. The length of the CDR3 is 15 residues. Germline V CDR1 and CDR2: SGHTA, FQGNSA. Trimming took 6 bases from V and 7 from J; bases not matched to a gene: 3. The CDR3 nucleotides are TGTGCCAGCAGACGGACTAGCGGGAGGGGCGGGGAGCTGTTTTTT. Amino acid sequence: CASRRTSGRGGELFF.

The V and J genes are TRBV15 and TRBJ1-1; D may be TRBD1 (5 bases). Trimming shortened V by 4 bases and J by 5 bases, and 5 bases separated the two germline ends. The CDR3 runs to 11 residues. CDR1 is LNHNV and CDR2 is YYDKDF in the germline V gene (reference sequence). The CDR3 region is CATSKGTEAFF. DNA for the CDR3: TGTGCCACCAGCAAGGGGACTGAAGCTTTCTTT.

DNA for the CDR3: TGTGCCAGCAGGACGACTAGCGGGAGGGCGGATACGCAGTATTTT. It codes for CASRTTSGRADTQYF. V and J are TRBV7-9 and TRBJ2-3, with 14 bases lining up with TRBD2. Germline CDR1 reads SEHNR; CDR2 reads FQNEAQ (reference sequence). The J segment lost 6 bases and the V segment lost 6 bases, leaving 5 bases of the junction unmatched. The CDR3 has 15 amino acids.